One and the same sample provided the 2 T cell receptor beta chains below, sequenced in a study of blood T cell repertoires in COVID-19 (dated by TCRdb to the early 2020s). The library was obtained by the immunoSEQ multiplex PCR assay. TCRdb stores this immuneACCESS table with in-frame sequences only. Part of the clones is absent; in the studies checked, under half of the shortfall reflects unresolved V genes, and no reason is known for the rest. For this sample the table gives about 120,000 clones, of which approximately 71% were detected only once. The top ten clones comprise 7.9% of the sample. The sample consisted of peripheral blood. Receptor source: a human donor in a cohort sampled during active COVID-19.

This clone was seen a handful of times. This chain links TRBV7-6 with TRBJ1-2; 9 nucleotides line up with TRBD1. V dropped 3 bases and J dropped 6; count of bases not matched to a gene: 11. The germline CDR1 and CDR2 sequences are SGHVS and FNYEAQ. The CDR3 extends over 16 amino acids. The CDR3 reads CASSFDMTGGSDGYTF. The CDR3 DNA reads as TGTGCCAGCAGCTTCGATATGACAGGGGGATCGGATGGCTACACCTTC.

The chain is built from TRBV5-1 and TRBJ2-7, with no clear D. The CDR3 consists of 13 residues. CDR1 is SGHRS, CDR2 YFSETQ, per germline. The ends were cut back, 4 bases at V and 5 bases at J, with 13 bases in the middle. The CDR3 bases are TGCGCCAGCAGCCAACCCTTAACAAACGAGCAGTACTTC. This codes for CASSQPLTNEQYF.